The T cell receptor beta chain described here comes from a study of T-cell reconstitution after alpha-beta-depleted transplantation in children. This clonotype appeared a few times. V lost 0 bases and J 1 base, leaving 6 bases between the germline ends. Germline V gene lookup returns CDR1 SGHRS and CDR2 YFSETQ. CDR3 length: 14 residues. This sample's TCRbeta library carried unique molecular identifier barcodes. TCRdb re-called the PCR reads through MiXCR, storing one row per CDR3 protein. The sample yields about 540,000 distinct CDR3 sequences, roughly 18% seen once. The chain combines TRBV5-1 with TRBJ2-3; no firm D call. This receptor was taken from a human donor who donated a stem cell graft to a child with acute lymphoblastic leukemia. Sequenced here: PBMCs from the stem cell graft donor, sampled from the stem cell graft. The CDR3 loop reads CASSLGTRTDTQYF. Written as DNA, the CDR3 is TGCGCCAGCAGCTTGGGTACACGCACAGATACGCAGTATTTT. The full variable domain, its missing parts supplied by reference TRBV5-1 and TRBJ2-3, is KAGVTQTPRYLIKTRGQQVTLSCSPISGHRSVSWYQQTPGQGLQFLFEYFSETQRNKGNFPGRFSGRQFSNSRSEMNVSTLELGDSALYLCASSLGTRTDTQYFGPGTRLTVL.